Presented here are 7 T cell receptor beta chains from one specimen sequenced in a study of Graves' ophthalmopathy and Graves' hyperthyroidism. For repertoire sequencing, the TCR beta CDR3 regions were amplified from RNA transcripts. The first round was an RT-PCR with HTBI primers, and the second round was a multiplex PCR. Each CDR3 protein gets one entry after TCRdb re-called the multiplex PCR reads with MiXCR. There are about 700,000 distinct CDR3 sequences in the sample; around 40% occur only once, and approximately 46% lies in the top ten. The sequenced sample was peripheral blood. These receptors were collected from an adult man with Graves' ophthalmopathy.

The chain's CDR3 is CSAPNGQGLNQETQYF. The CDR3 region has the DNA TGCAGTGCTCCCAACGGGCAGGGCCTCAACCAAGAGACCCAGTACTTC. The chain is built from TRBV20-1 and TRBJ2-5; TRBD1 might be the D (5 bases). Germline CDR1 DFQATT, CDR2 SNEGSKA (reference sequence). The CDR3 extends over 16 amino acids. Trimming stripped 5 bases from V and 0 bases from J, with 19 bases between.

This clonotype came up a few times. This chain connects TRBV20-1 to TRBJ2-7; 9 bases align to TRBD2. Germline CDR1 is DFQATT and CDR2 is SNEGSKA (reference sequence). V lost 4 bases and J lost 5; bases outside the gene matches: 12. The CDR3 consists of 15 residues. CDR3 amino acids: CSAKALRGGANEQYF. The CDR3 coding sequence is TGCAGTGCTAAGGCCCTCCGCGGGGGGGCCAACGAGCAGTACTTC.

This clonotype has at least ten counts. The DNA for the CDR3 is TGCAGCGTTGAAGATAGGAGGACTACAGCTTTCTTT. Translated: CSVEDRRTTAFF. The J gene is TRBJ1-1, the V gene TRBV29-1; D gene unclear. Per germline, CDR1 SQVTM and CDR2 ANQGSEA. V was pared by 0 bases and J by 10 bases, with 12 bases between. The CDR3 runs to 12 residues.

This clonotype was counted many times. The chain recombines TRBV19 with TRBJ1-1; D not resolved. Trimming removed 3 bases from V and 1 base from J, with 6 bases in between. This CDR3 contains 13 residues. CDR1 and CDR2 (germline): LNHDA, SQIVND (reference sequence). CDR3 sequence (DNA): TGTGCCAGTAGTATGAGCAGGAACACTGAAGCTTTCTTT. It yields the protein CASSMSRNTEAFF.

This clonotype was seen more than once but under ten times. CDR3 region: CSVRPERVTDTQYF. CDR3 DNA sequence: TGCAGCGTTCGCCCAGAAAGGGTCACAGATACGCAGTATTTT. The chain is built from TRBV29-1 and TRBJ2-3; D is uncertain. Per the germline V gene, CDR1 is SQVTM and CDR2 is ANQGSEA. This CDR3 region has 14 residues. Deletions cut 5 bases from V and 2 bases from J, with 14 bases between.

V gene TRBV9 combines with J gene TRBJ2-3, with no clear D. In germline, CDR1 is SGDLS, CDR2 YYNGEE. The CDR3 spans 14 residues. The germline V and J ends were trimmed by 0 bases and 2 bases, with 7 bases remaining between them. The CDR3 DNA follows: TGTGCCAGCAGCGTAGTTGGGAACACAGATACGCAGTATTTT. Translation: CASSVVGNTDTQYF.

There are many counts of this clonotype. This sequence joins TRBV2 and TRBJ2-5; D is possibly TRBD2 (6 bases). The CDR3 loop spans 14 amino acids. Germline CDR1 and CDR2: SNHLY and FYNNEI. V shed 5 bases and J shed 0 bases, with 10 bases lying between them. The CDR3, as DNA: TGTGCCAGCAGTCAGAGCGGGTACCAAGAGACCCAGTACTTC. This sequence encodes CASSQSGYQETQYF.